One and the same sample provided the 21 T cell receptor beta chains below, sequenced in a study of cytomegalovirus exposure and HLA in healthy donors. This table comes from immunoSEQ multiplex PCR, and its TCRdb copy is limited to in-frame clones, with some not included. The repertoire holds 140,000 to 150,000 clones, with approximately 94% as singletons. Sequences were obtained from PBMCs. These receptors all come from a man younger than 35 in good health and CMV-seropositive.

As for this clone: The junction does not match germline at one end; this may be a read error. J is TRBJ2-5 and V is TRBV29-1; 8 nucleotides line up with TRBD2. The germline V gene encodes CDR1 SQVTM and CDR2 ANQGSEA. The CDR3 is 13 amino acids. CDR3 sequence: CSVGGGNQESQYF. The CDR3 nucleotides read TGCAGCGTCGGGGGGGGCAACCAAGAGAGCCAGTACTTC. Filled out from reference TRBV29-1 and TRBJ2-5, the complete variable domain reads SAVISQKPSRDICQRGTSLTIQCQVDSQVTMMFWYRQQPGQSLTLIATANQGSEATYESGFVIDKFPISRPNLTFSTLTVSNMSPEDSSIYLCSVGGGNQESQYFGPGTRLLVL.

The rearrangement uses TRBV7-9 and TRBJ2-2; TRBD2 matches 7 bases. The CDR3 extends over 14 amino acids. Trimming took 3 bases from V and 5 from J; bases not matched to a gene: 3. Germline lookup yields CDR1 SEHNR and CDR2 FQNEAQ (reference sequence). CDR3 region: CASSFAGETGELFF. CDR3 coding DNA: TGTGCCAGCAGCTTTGCGGGAGAAACCGGGGAGCTGTTTTTT.

CDR3: CASRIGGMYLDEKLFF. The CDR3 coding sequence is TGTGCCAGCAGAATTGGGGGCATGTACCTTGATGAAAAACTGTTTTTT. The chain combines TRBV28 with TRBJ1-4; D may be TRBD1 (6 bases). The CDR3 extends over 16 amino acids. V lost 6 bases and J 6 bases, leaving 20 bases between the germline ends. Germline V gene lookup returns CDR1 MDHEN and CDR2 SYDVKM. The full variable domain, completed using reference TRBV28 and TRBJ1-4, is DVKVTQSSRYLVKRTGEKVFLECVQDMDHENMFWYRQDPGLGLRLIYFSYDVKMKEKGDIPEGYSVSREKKERFSLILESASTNQTSMYLCASRIGGMYLDEKLFFGSGTQLSVL.

In nucleotides, the CDR3 is TGTGCCAGCAGCCGCGCCGGGACTAGCTACAATGAGCAGTTCTTC. The encoded protein is CASSRAGTSYNEQFF. This chain links TRBV11-2 with TRBJ2-1; 8 bases align to TRBD2. The germline V gene encodes CDR1 SGHAT and CDR2 FQNNGV. V lost 5 bases, J lost 3 bases, and 6 bases stayed unmatched. This CDR3 has 15 residues.

The chain carries TRBV19 and TRBJ1-5, with TRBD1 identical over 9 bases. This CDR3 spans 16 amino acids. Germline CDR1 and CDR2: LNHDA and SQIVND (reference sequence). Trimming at V came to 6 bases and at J to 0 bases, leaving 6 bases not matched to a gene. CDR3 in DNA: TGTGCCAGTAGAGTTTGGGACAGGGATAGCAATCAGCCCCAGCATTTT. It codes for CASRVWDRDSNQPQHF.

This sequence joins TRBV7-2 and TRBJ1-5; D gene ambiguous. The ends were cut back, 2 bases at V and 0 bases at J, with 14 bases in the middle. The CDR3 consists of 17 residues. CDR1 is SGHTA, CDR2 FQGNSA, per germline. CDR3 amino acids: CASSLFGGPFSNQPQHF. The DNA of the CDR3 is TGTGCCAGCAGCTTATTTGGAGGGCCCTTTAGCAATCAGCCCCAGCATTTT.

The chain is built from TRBV6-1 and TRBJ2-7, with a possible D match to TRBD1 (5 bases). Trimming took off 4 bases at V and 6 bases at J, with 16 bases between the two ends. Germline V gene data show CDR1 as MNHNS and CDR2 as SASEGT. The CDR3 loop spans 14 amino acids. CDR3 residues: CASSGRERGREQYF. The CDR3 DNA sequence: TGTGCCAGCAGTGGCAGGGAAAGGGGTCGCGAGCAGTACTTC.

The chain has TRBV28 and TRBJ1-2, with a tentative D call TRBD1 (5 bases). The V end was cut by 7 bases, the J end by 5 bases, with 14 bases between. Germline lookup yields CDR1 MDHEN and CDR2 SYDVKM. The CDR3 extends over 13 amino acids. CDR3: CASTLGVPYGYTF. DNA for the CDR3: TGTGCCAGCACCCTAGGGGTACCTTATGGCTACACCTTC.

This chain links TRBV28 with TRBJ2-7; weak D call: TRBD1 (5 bases). The V end lost 5 bases, the J end lost 2 bases, and 10 bases lay between the germline ends. Per the germline V gene, CDR1 is MDHEN and CDR2 is SYDVKM. The length of the CDR3 is 13 residues. CDR3 in amino acids: CASSGRVTYEQYF. CDR3 nucleotide sequence: TGTGCCAGCAGTGGCAGGGTTACCTACGAGCAGTACTTC.

CDR3 sequence reads: CASSPLDAYNEQFF. The DNA of the CDR3 is TGTGCCAGCTCACCCCTAGACGCCTACAATGAGCAGTTCTTC. The rearrangement joins TRBV18 to TRBJ2-1, with D hard to call. CDR1 is KGHSH and CDR2 is LQKENI in the germline V gene. Trimming cost V 3 bases and J 2 bases, with 8 bases left between them. The CDR3 spans 14 residues.

This chain connects TRBV18 to TRBJ1-2; 8 bases are shared with TRBD1. CDR1 and CDR2 (germline): KGHSH, LQKENI. Trimming removed 3 bases from V and 4 bases from J; junction bases left unmatched: 4. The CDR3 is 14 residues long. DNA for the CDR3: TGTGCCAGCTCACCCGACAGGGGCCTCTATGGCTACACCTTC. Protein: CASSPDRGLYGYTF.

The chain uses TRBV27 and TRBJ2-1; 11 bases line up with TRBD2. There are 14 residues in the CDR3. After removal of 8 bases from V and 4 bases from J, the junction contained 4 bases not matched to a gene. Germline loops: CDR1 MNHEY, CDR2 SMNVEV (reference sequence). Written as DNA, the CDR3 is TGTGCCAGCTCAACTAGCGGGAGTTACAATGAGCAGTTCTTC. This codes for CASSTSGSYNEQFF.

This clone occurred a few times. The chain combines TRBV25-1 with TRBJ1-2; tentative D call: TRBD1 (6 bases). CDR1 and CDR2 from the germline V gene are MGHDK and SYGVNS. The CDR3 runs 14 residues. V lost 4 bases and J lost 6, with 15 bases in between. For the CDR3, the DNA is TGTGCCAGCAGTGCCGGCAGGGGTTGGGATGGCTACACCTTC. It codes for CASSAGRGWDGYTF.

The count of this clone is one. The chain links TRBV18 to TRBJ2-7; D might be TRBD1 (5 bases). V was cut by 2 bases and J by 2 bases, with 10 bases left in between. CDR3 length: 14 amino acids. The germline gives CDR1 KGHSH, CDR2 LQKENI. CDR3 in DNA: TGTGCCAGCTCACCATCAGCAGGGCCCTACGAGCAGTACTTC. As protein: CASSPSAGPYEQYF.

V is TRBV6-5 and J is TRBJ2-7, with D unresolved. Germline assignment: CDR1 MNHEY and CDR2 SVGAGI. The V gene lost 4 bases and the J gene lost 0 bases, with 13 bases spanning the gap. The CDR3 loop spans 15 amino acids. CDR3 protein: CASSSGLRSSYEQYF. In DNA form, the CDR3 reads TGTGCCAGCAGTTCCGGTCTTAGGAGCTCCTACGAGCAGTACTTC.

V usage is TRBV4-2 and J usage is TRBJ1-6, with D perhaps matching TRBD1 (5 bases). The CDR3 length is 16 residues. The germline V gene encodes CDR1 LGHNA and CDR2 YNFKEQ. V was cut by 1 base and J by 8 bases, with 15 bases left in between. DNA for the CDR3: TGTGCCAGCAGCCAAGGCGCTGGACAACGATATTCACCCCTCCACTTT. Protein sequence: CASSQGAGQRYSPLHF.

The V and J genes are TRBV7-2 and TRBJ2-7; TRBD2 might be the D (6 bases). Trimming left V 5 bases short and J 2 bases short, with 16 bases between. The CDR3 runs to 15 residues. Germline CDR1 SGHTA, CDR2 FQGNSA. CDR3 in amino acids: CASSRWWGGAYEQYF. Written as DNA, the CDR3 is TGTGCCAGCAGCAGATGGTGGGGCGGGGCCTACGAGCAGTACTTC.

The CDR3, as DNA: TGTGCCAGGACTAGCGAAGCCTACGAGCAGTACTTC. The encoded protein is CARTSEAYEQYF. V gene TRBV19 combines with J gene TRBJ2-7, with 8 bases lining up with TRBD2. CDR3 length equals 12 residues. CDR1 is LNHDA and CDR2 is SQIVND in the germline V gene (reference sequence). With 9 bases clipped from V and 2 bases from J, the junction kept 3 bases outside the gene matches.

The chain has TRBV29-1 and TRBJ1-2; the match to TRBD1 covers 7 bases. Germline V gene data show CDR1 as SQVTM and CDR2 as ANQGSEA. This CDR3 contains 16 residues. J gave up 4 bases and V 1 base, and 12 bases lay outside the gene matches. Here the CDR3 reads CSVEALVSTGIYGYTF. CDR3 bases: TGCAGCGTTGAAGCCTTGGTCTCGACAGGGATCTATGGCTACACCTTC.

This sequence joins TRBV11-3 and TRBJ2-1; 13 nucleotides align to TRBD2. The CDR3 covers 15 residues. Germline V lookup: CDR1 SGHNT, CDR2 YENEEA. V shed 4 bases and J 4 bases; nucleotides not matched to a gene: 1. CDR3 sequence reads: CASSSGLAGYNEQFF. CDR3 DNA sequence: TGTGCCAGCAGCTCGGGACTAGCGGGGTACAATGAGCAGTTCTTC.

This chain uses TRBV4-2 with TRBJ1-2, with TRBD1 matching 8 bases. The CDR3 totals 17 residues. Losses at the gene ends were 3 bases for V and 4 bases for J; bases not matched to a gene: 13. Germline-derived CDR1 and CDR2 are LGHNA and YNFKEQ. The CDR3 bases are TGTGCCAGCAGCCAGGAGACAGGGGCGGCTCCGGTCTATGGCTACACCTTC. Translation gives CASSQETGAAPVYGYTF.